The clone carrying this TCR beta chain was observed at least ten times. The source of the sample is a study of Graves' ophthalmopathy and Graves' hyperthyroidism. At the level of the study: No treatment had been given when peripheral blood was collected at initial diagnosis.

V was pared by 8 bases and J by 3 bases, with 11 bases between. Germline V lookup: CDR1 MNHEY, CDR2 SVGAGI. The CDR3 sequence is 12 residues long. Researchers took RNA transcripts and amplified TCR beta CDR3 regions from them. RT-PCR was first run with HTBI primers, then multiplex PCR in a second round. TCRdb reanalysed the multiplex PCR reads using MiXCR and keeps one entry per CDR3 protein. Seen here are 300,000 to 350,000 distinct CDR3 sequences, 15% to 20% observed once, and the top ten hold 9% to 15%. This chain uses TRBV6-5 with TRBJ2-7; D possibly uses TRBD1 or TRBD2 (6 bases each). This sequence originates from an adult man with Graves' ophthalmopathy. Source material: peripheral blood. This CDR3 reads CASYGGLYEQYF. DNA for the CDR3: TGTGCCAGCTATGGGGGGCTCTACGAGCAGTACTTC.